This TCR beta chain was found in a study of shared clonotypes between healthy human individuals (dated by TCRdb to 2020 to 2021). Notes on the research overall: The cohort included three men and a couple of women between 18 and 49 years of age. Per donor, three plates each were used for CD4 naive and CD4 memory, two for CD8 naive, and one for CD8 memory. To estimate repertoire size and how much clonotypes are shared between individuals, the study performed deep sequencing of blood TCR repertoires from roughly five healthy adults. Libraries were prepared and TCR repertoires were sequenced by different laboratories using diverse techniques, in order to increase sequencing depth and limit assay-specific biases. Per donor, leukapheresis produced somewhere between about 0.8 and 9.5 billion PBMCs.

What the study reported, not specific to this receptor: Naive subsets generally had larger estimated clonotype richness than memory subsets did. Across a few donors, approximately 4.9% of naive CD4, approximately 3.6% of naive CD8, 2% to 2.5% of memory CD4, and approximately 0.4% of memory CD8 clonotypes were shared. Sampling was restricted to blood, and TCR repertoires in tissues likely differ from the TCR repertoires found in blood. Incomplete sequencing was indicated by rarefaction of sorted-subset datasets, despite the large sequencing depth. The genetic and exposure-history diversity represented was limited by the small number of donors. Compared with non-shared clonotypes, clonotypes shared by all four sorted-subset donors had higher generation probabilities. Pairwise subsampling led to the expectation that sequencing depth would affect the degree of clonotype sharing among donors.

Via the germline V gene, CDR1 is SGHRS and CDR2 YFSETQ. V loses 1 base of germline sequence and J loses 3 bases, and the interval between the two ends is 7 bases. Including cysteine and phenylalanine, the CDR3 has 13 amino acids. Just CDR3 DNA is preserved here, 39 bases in frame from base 1. The donors were healthy, HIV-negative adults who had no recently reported acute infections or vaccinations. Only Caucasian adults living in Nashville, Tennessee, USA were represented among the donors. Magnetic negative selection was used to enrich CD4+ T cells, after which naive cells were positively selected on CD45RA and the negative fraction became the memory subset. Blood was obtained by leukapheresis, after which PBMCs were separated by Ficoll-Histopaque density gradient centrifugation and cryopreserved in liquid nitrogen vapor phase. Analytical flow cytometry was used to check the purity and quantity of each magnetically sorted T cell population. From each sorted fraction, genomic DNA was isolated and quantified by UV absorbance on a Nanodrop 2000c.

About this clone itself: Its antigen is still unknown. Base-call qualities are not available, and no considerably larger clone is one nucleotide away.

TCR CDR3 regions were amplified from genomic DNA by multiplex PCR using the deep immunoSEQ assay. Genomic DNA extracted from each cell subset was distributed evenly over all wells of several immunoSEQ 96-well plates, and each plate served as one replicate. For sorted subsets, about 210 ng of genomic DNA, equivalent to some 30,000 T cell genomes, went into each replicate PCR. Purified libraries were quantified with a Qubit 3.0 fluorometer, sized on a Bioanalyzer 2100, and re-quantified with the KAPA Library Quantification kit. A separate single-read 150-cycle Illumina NextSeq 550 flow cell was used to sequence each immunoSEQ 96-well plate. The authors' analysis ran thus. The immunoSEQ output contained only junctional sequences without quality scores, so filtering could not match that applied to full-length reads. Sequences were annotated with PyIR, a Python wrapper for IgBLAST v1.9, using IMGT germline references to assign V/J genes and CDR3. Reads were filtered out if the reads had weak V/J assignments (E-value above 1e-6), no CDR3, stop codons, out-of-frame junctions, or ambiguous translated residues. V3J clonotypes were defined as sequences sharing the same inferred V gene, J gene, and CDR3 amino acid sequence. Percentage overlap between repertoires was computed as shared unique clonotypes divided by the size of the smaller repertoire. RTK rarefaction, the Chao1 estimator, and Recon v2.1 estimates of unobserved clonotypes were used to assess repertoire richness. For all TCRbeta clonotypes obtained by the gDNA method from several donors, generation probabilities were computed with OLGA. TCRdb holds this immuneACCESS table with in-frame rearrangements only. Some clones are missing; in checked studies, unresolved V genes explain under half, and the rest has no known cause. V and J calls plus clone size are reproduced from that table; the DNA served to infer D and trimming. Counted in this sample were approximately 980,000 clones; approximately 76% of them appeared once. Approximately 1.5% of the sample is taken by the ten largest.

This receptor chain uses TRBV5-1 and TRBJ1-2; no confident D gene assignment can be made. The source of this sequence is a man younger than 30 in good health. Sequenced sample: memory CD4+ T cells sorted from blood. Per the publication, the cell subset or site label means: CD45RA-negative fraction. The CDR3 protein is CASSLRRDYGYTF. The DNA is as follows: TGCGCCAGCAGCTTGAGGAGGGACTATGGCTACACCTTC. The full variable domain, with segments outside the CDR3 supplied by the reference TRBV5-1 and TRBJ1-2 proteins, appears as KAGVTQTPRYLIKTRGQQVTLSCSPISGHRSVSWYQQTPGQGLQFLFEYFSETQRNKGNFPGRFSGRQFSNSRSEMNVSTLELGDSALYLCASSLRRDYGYTFGSGTRLTVV.